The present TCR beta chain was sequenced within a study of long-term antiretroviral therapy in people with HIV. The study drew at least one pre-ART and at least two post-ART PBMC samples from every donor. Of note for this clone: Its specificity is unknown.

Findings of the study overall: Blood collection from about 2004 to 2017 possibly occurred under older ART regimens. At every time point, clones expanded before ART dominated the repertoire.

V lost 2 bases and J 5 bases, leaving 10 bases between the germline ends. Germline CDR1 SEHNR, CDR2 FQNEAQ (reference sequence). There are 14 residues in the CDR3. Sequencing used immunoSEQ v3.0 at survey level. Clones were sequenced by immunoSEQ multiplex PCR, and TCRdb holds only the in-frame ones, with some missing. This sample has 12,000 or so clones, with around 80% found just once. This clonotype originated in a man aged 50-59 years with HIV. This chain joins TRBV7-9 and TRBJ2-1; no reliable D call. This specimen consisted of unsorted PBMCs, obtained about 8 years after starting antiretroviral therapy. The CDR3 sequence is CASSLPLSNNEQFF. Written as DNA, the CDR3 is TGTGCCAGCAGCTTACCCCTCAGTAACAATGAGCAGTTCTTC.